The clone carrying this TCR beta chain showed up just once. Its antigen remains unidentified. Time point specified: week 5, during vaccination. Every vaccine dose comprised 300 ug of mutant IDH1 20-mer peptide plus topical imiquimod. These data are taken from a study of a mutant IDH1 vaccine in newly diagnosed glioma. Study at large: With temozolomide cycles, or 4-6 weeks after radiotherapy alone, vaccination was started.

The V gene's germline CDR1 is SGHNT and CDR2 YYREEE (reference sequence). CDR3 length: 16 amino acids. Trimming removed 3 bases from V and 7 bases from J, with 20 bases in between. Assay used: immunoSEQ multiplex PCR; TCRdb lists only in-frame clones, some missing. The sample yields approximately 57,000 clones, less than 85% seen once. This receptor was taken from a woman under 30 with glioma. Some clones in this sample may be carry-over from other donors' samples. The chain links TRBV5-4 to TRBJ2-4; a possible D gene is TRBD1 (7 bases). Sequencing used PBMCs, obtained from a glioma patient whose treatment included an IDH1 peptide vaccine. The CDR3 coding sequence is TGTGCCAGCAGCTCCAGGGGGGTCCCCCCCCGGAACATTCAGTACTTC. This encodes CASSSRGVPPRNIQYF.